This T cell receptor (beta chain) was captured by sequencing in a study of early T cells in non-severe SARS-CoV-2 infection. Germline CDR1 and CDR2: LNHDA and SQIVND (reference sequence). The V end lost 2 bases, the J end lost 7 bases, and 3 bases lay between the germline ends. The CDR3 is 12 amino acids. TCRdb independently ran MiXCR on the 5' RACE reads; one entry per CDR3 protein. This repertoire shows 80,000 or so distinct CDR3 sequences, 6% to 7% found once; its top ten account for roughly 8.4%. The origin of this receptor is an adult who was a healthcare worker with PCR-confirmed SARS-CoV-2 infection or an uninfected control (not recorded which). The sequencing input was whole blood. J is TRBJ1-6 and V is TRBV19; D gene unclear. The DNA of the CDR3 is TGTGCCAGTAGTATAAAGAATTCACCCCTCCACTTT. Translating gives CASSIKNSPLHF.